This T cell receptor beta chain is drawn from a study of cytomegalovirus exposure and HLA in healthy donors. The PCR ran on 60 Vbeta and 13 Jbeta primers. TCRdb's table, derived via immunoSEQ multiplex PCR, lists solely in-frame clones and lacks some. The sample has roughly 80,000 clones, 65% to 75% seen once. Germline CDR1 and CDR2: SEHNR and FQNEAQ (reference sequence). Trimming removed 3 bases from V and 1 base from J, with 7 bases in between. CDR3 length: 14 residues. Sequencing was done on a sample of PBMCs. The chain has TRBV7-9 and TRBJ1-5; perhaps TRBD1 as D (5 bases). This receptor was obtained from a woman in her thirties or forties in good health and CMV-seropositive. Here the CDR3 DNA reads TGTGCCAGCAGCTTGACAGAGAGCAATCAGCCCCAGCATTTT. Residues: CASSLTESNQPQHF.